This T cell receptor beta chain originates from a study of cytomegalovirus exposure and HLA in healthy donors. Study results and caveats: Exclusion applied to some V segments, including TRBV6-2 and TRBV6-3, as they were indistinguishable.

13 Jbeta primers and 60 Vbeta primers were used for the PCR. The method was immunoSEQ multiplex PCR; TCRdb's version includes in-frame clones alone and lacks a portion of them. This sample has 75,000 to 90,000 clones, with around 73% found just once. The sample holds a few counts of this clone. As yet, its antigen is unknown. Losses at the gene ends were 1 base for V and 3 bases for J; bases not matched to a gene: 1. Per the germline V gene, CDR1 is KGHSH and CDR2 is LQKENI. The CDR3 has 15 residues. Sequencing input: PBMCs. The TCR comes from a woman between 40 and 55 years old in good health and CMV-seropositive. This chain uses TRBV18 with TRBJ1-5; 9 nucleotides agree with TRBD1. In DNA form, the CDR3 reads TGTGCCAGCTCACCACGGACAGGGGACAATCAGCCCCAGCATTTT. It translates to CASSPRTGDNQPQHF.